These 19 T cell receptor beta chains share one sample of origin, sequenced in a study of T cell responses to AZD1222 COVID-19 vaccine. This table comes from immunoSEQ multiplex PCR, and its TCRdb copy is limited to in-frame clones, with some not included. This table has 30,000 to 35,000 clones, around 88% appearing once. The sequencing used peripheral blood, collected on day 0 of AZD1222 vaccination. The receptors stem from an adult in good health.

This clone has only one observation. The rearrangement uses TRBV27 and TRBJ1-1, with D maybe TRBD1 (5 bases). The germline V and J ends were trimmed by 3 bases and 10 bases, with 24 bases remaining between them. Germline values: CDR1 MNHEY, CDR2 SMNVEV (reference sequence). The CDR3 covers 16 residues. The chain's CDR3 is CASSLRPRDPLSRAFF. CDR3 DNA sequence: TGTGCCAGCAGTTTGCGCCCCCGGGACCCCTTATCCAGAGCTTTCTTT.

This sequence joins TRBV3-1 (or the pseudogene TRBV3-2) and TRBJ2-3; 9 bases map to TRBD2. The trim removed 4 bases at V and 3 bases at J, leaving 5 bases unmatched. Germline assignment: CDR1 LGHDT and CDR2 YNNKEL (reference sequence). The CDR3 contains 15 residues. The CDR3 is CASSPRGRVTDTQYF. CDR3 nucleotide sequence: TGTGCCAGCAGCCCTCGCGGGAGGGTGACAGATACGCAGTATTTT.

The rearrangement joins TRBV24-1 to TRBJ1-3; D is unclear. The germline V gene encodes CDR1 KGHDR and CDR2 SFDVKD. The CDR3 loop spans 14 amino acids. The germline V and J ends were trimmed by 1 base and 7 bases, with 10 bases remaining between them. The CDR3 loop reads CATSDLGTANTIYF. CDR3 in DNA: TGTGCCACCAGTGATTTAGGAACAGCCAACACCATATATTTT.

This clone was recorded once. The chain joins TRBV19 to TRBJ2-3; D is perhaps TRBD1 (7 bases). V dropped 7 bases and J dropped 4 bases, with 18 bases sitting between them. Germline CDR1 and CDR2: LNHDA and SQIVND (reference sequence). The CDR3 consists of 15 residues. As DNA, the CDR3 is TGTGCCAGTAAGGAGGGGGCCCCTCGGGCAGATACGCAGTATTTT. Its translation is CASKEGAPRADTQYF.

The rearrangement joins TRBV4-2 to TRBJ2-1; possibly TRBD1 for D (5 bases). V was pared by 0 bases and J by 9 bases, with 6 bases between. The germline CDR1 and CDR2 sequences are LGHNA and YNFKEQ. This CDR3 has 12 residues. The CDR3 DNA follows: TGTGCCAGCAGCCAAGAGGGGCGTGAGCAGTTCTTC. It translates to CASSQEGREQFF.

The chain combines TRBV5-5 with TRBJ1-2; a weak D match, TRBD1 (6 bases). The CDR3 consists of 12 residues. With 4 bases removed from V and 8 bases from J, the gap between germline ends came to 12 bases. Per the germline V gene, CDR1 is SGHKS and CDR2 is YYEKEE (reference sequence). This CDR3 reads CASSPGVYGYTF. The CDR3 nucleotides are TGTGCCAGCAGCCCAGGGGTCTACGGCTACACCTTC.

The chain uses TRBV9 and TRBJ2-2; no clear D gene. Trimming removed 0 bases at V and 6 bases at J, with 3 bases between. CDR1 is SGDLS, CDR2 YYNGEE, per germline. This CDR3 comprises 12 residues. This CDR3 is CASSVVPGELFF. CDR3 DNA: TGTGCCAGCAGCGTAGTCCCCGGGGAGCTGTTTTTT. The variable domain in full, with the rest retrieved from reference TRBV9 and TRBJ2-2, is DSGVTQTPKHLITATGQRVTLRCSPRSGDLSVYWYQQSLDQGLQFLIQYYNGEERAKGNILERFSAQQFPDLHSELNLSSLELGDSALYFCASSVVPGELFFGEGSRLTVL.

The chain employs TRBV5-1 and TRBJ2-1, with D hard to call. The ends were cut back, 2 bases at V and 3 bases at J, with 9 bases in the middle. CDR3 length: 14 residues. Germline V gene lookup returns CDR1 SGHRS and CDR2 YFSETQ. CDR3 protein: CASSFGQNYNEQFF. DNA of the CDR3: TGCGCCAGCAGCTTCGGGCAGAACTACAATGAGCAGTTCTTC.

The chain links TRBV7-3 to TRBJ1-2, with D maybe TRBD1 (5 bases). CDR1 is SGHTA, CDR2 FQGTGA, per germline. V lost 1 base and J 4 bases, leaving 16 bases between the germline ends. This CDR3 has 16 residues. CDR3 region: CASSLNSQGASYGYTF. The CDR3 DNA reads as TGTGCCAGCAGCTTAAACTCCCAAGGGGCCAGCTATGGCTACACCTTC.

V and J are TRBV29-1 and TRBJ2-5, with 10 bases fitting TRBD2. The CDR3 is 18 residues long. With V trimmed by 2 bases and J by 2 bases, 14 bases remained unmatched. CDR1 is SQVTM, CDR2 ANQGSEA, per germline. This chain's CDR3 is CSVEFRLAGAKPQETQYF. The CDR3 bases are TGCAGCGTTGAATTTCGCCTAGCGGGGGCCAAACCTCAAGAGACCCAGTACTTC.

This chain connects TRBV12-3 or TRBV12-4 to TRBJ1-3, with no clear D. This CDR3 is built from 12 residues. V lost 3 bases and J 8 bases, leaving 8 bases between the germline ends. In DNA, the CDR3 is TGTGCCAGCAGTTTTATACGGGACACCATATATTTT. Amino acids: CASSFIRDTIYF.

V usage is TRBV28 and J usage is TRBJ1-4, with D possibly matching TRBD1 (6 bases). The length of the CDR3 is 15 residues. Deletions cut 2 bases from V and 7 bases from J, with 14 bases between. Looked up from germline, CDR1 is MDHEN and CDR2 is SYDVKM. CDR3 protein: CASSLGRARGEKLFF. DNA for the CDR3: TGTGCCAGCAGTTTAGGCAGGGCCAGGGGTGAAAAACTGTTTTTT. The complete variable domain, with remaining parts taken from reference TRBV28 and TRBJ1-4, reads DVKVTQSSRYLVKRTGEKVFLECVQDMDHENMFWYRQDPGLGLRLIYFSYDVKMKEKGDIPEGYSVSREKKERFSLILESASTNQTSMYLCASSLGRARGEKLFFGSGTQLSVL.

This rearrangement joins TRBV3-1 (or the pseudogene TRBV3-2) to TRBJ2-7; D gene uncertain. Between the trimmed V and J ends, which lost 0 bases and 4 bases, there was a span of 10 bases. The germline CDR1 and CDR2 sequences are LGHDT and YNNKEL (reference sequence). This CDR3 is built from 14 residues. The DNA of the CDR3 is TGTGCCAGCAGCCAAGACGCGGACGGGTACGAGCAGTACTTC. Its protein is CASSQDADGYEQYF.

This clone was counted between two and nine times. This chain links TRBV15 with TRBJ1-1, with D tentatively TRBD1 (5 bases). The germline V gene encodes CDR1 LNHNV and CDR2 YYDKDF (reference sequence). This CDR3 region has 14 residues. With 1 base removed from V and 5 bases from J, the gap between germline ends came to 11 bases. The CDR3 region is CATSRVGAHTEAFF. Written as DNA, the CDR3 is TGTGCCACCAGCAGAGTCGGGGCGCATACTGAAGCTTTCTTT.

In its sample, this clone was seen a few times. The V gene is TRBV9, the J gene TRBJ2-5; no definite D call. CDR1 is SGDLS and CDR2 is YYNGEE in the germline V gene. The CDR3 has 18 residues. V lost 0 bases and J lost 0, with 18 bases in between. DNA for the CDR3: TGTGCCAGCAGCGTAGCTGGGCTCCATACTACGTACCAAGAGACCCAGTACTTC. It is translated as CASSVAGLHTTYQETQYF.

This chain uses TRBV11-2 with TRBJ1-6; D gene unclear. The CDR3 extends over 16 amino acids. Trimming pared 5 bases from V and 8 bases from J, leaving 19 bases between. The germline V gene has CDR1 SGHAT and CDR2 FQNNGV. The CDR3 region has the DNA TGTGCCAGCAGCCCTAAGCATCGGGCCTTAGATTCACCCCTCCACTTT. Translation gives CASSPKHRALDSPLHF.

This clone has a single count. V usage is TRBV5-4 and J usage is TRBJ1-2; 11 nucleotides agree with TRBD1. The V segment lost 5 bases and the J segment 5 bases; nucleotides outside the gene matches: 5. The CDR3 contains 14 residues. Germline CDR1 is SGHNT and CDR2 is YYREEE (reference sequence). The DNA of the CDR3 is TGTGCCAGCAGGCCGGGACAGGGGGAGTATGGCTACACCTTC. Protein: CASRPGQGEYGYTF.

This rearrangement joins TRBV7-2 to TRBJ1-2, with D unresolved. This CDR3 has 14 amino acids. Germline V gene sequence: CDR1 SGHTA, CDR2 FQGNSA. The V and J ends lost 0 bases and 2 bases respectively, with 7 bases between them. CDR3 in amino acids: CASSLALGNYGYTF. In nucleotides, the CDR3 is TGTGCCAGCAGCTTAGCGCTGGGGAACTATGGCTACACCTTC.

This clone was picked up one time. The chain combines TRBV7-8 with TRBJ2-3; 8 nucleotides line up with TRBD1. Germline V gives CDR1 SGHVS, CDR2 FQNEAQ. With V trimmed by 5 bases and J by 7 bases, 5 bases remained unmatched. The CDR3 loop spans 13 amino acids. The CDR3 sequence is CASSVDRENTQYF. The CDR3 DNA reads as TGTGCCAGCAGCGTGGACAGGGAGAATACGCAGTATTTT.